These 18 T cell receptor beta chains share one sample of origin, sequenced in a study of identical twins (dated by TCRdb to 2016 to 2017). Preparation of the library involved 5' RACE. TCRdb lists the instrument as Illumina HiSeq 2000. TCRdb took the public reads, trimmed them with fastp at Q25, ran MiXCR for clone calling and kept in-frame beta chains. CDR3 protein sequences are deduplicated, and each keeps its most common genes and DNA. This sample is represented by 700,000 or so distinct CDR3 sequences; approximately 21% of them were singletons. Roughly 4% of the sample is in the top ten clones. The same specimen was also included in a second study, on T cells expressing NK-cell markers.

Sample: PBMCs. These receptors were taken from a woman aged 18-35 years in good health.

The chain joins TRBV10-3 to TRBJ1-5; D remains unclear. V lost 0 bases to trimming and J lost 5 bases, with 8 bases between them. Germline values: CDR1 ENHRY, CDR2 SYGVKD. The CDR3 totals 14 residues. CDR3 residues: CAISESSGYQPQHF. DNA of the CDR3: TGTGCCATCAGTGAGTCGTCGGGGTATCAGCCCCAGCATTTT.

This clonotype was picked up a small number of times. The chain combines TRBV20-1 with TRBJ2-1; 12 positions agree with TRBD2. V gave up 5 bases and J gave up 6 bases; unmatched junction bases: 8. The CDR3 loop spans 15 amino acids. Germline CDR1 reads DFQATT; CDR2 reads SNEGSKA (reference sequence). The CDR3 DNA sequence: TGCAGTGCTCCCAACCCTAGCGGGGGGGCCAATGAGCAGTTCTTC. Translating gives CSAPNPSGGANEQFF.

The chain recombines TRBV4-3 with TRBJ2-1; D is unresolved. Germline lookup yields CDR1 LGHNA and CDR2 YSLEER. Deletions cut 3 bases from V and 9 bases from J, with 12 bases between. The length of the CDR3 is 13 residues. CDR3 bases: TGCGCCAGCAGCCAGGACCCAGCACTTGAGCAGTTCTTC. It yields the protein CASSQDPALEQFF.

In this sample, this clonotype turned up a few times. The V gene is TRBV2, the J gene TRBJ2-7; 8 bases are a match to TRBD2. CDR3 length: 13 residues. CDR1 and CDR2 from the germline V gene are SNHLY and FYNNEI. V shed 2 bases and J 5 bases; nucleotides not matched to a gene: 2. Here the CDR3 DNA reads TGTGCCAGCAGTGAAACGGGGGGGCACGAGCAGTACTTC. This gives the protein CASSETGGHEQYF.

V is TRBV6-1 and J is TRBJ1-2; D remains ambiguous. This CDR3 contains 14 residues. Germline CDR1 MNHNS, CDR2 SASEGT. The germline V and J ends were trimmed by 6 bases and 4 bases, with 15 bases remaining between them. CDR3 protein: CASSNTGLLYGYTF. The CDR3 DNA reads TGTGCCAGCAGCAATACCGGGCTCCTCTATGGCTACACCTTC.

This clonotype turned up a few times. V usage is TRBV20-1 and J usage is TRBJ2-1, with TRBD2 matching over 12 bases. Germline V gene lookup returns CDR1 DFQATT and CDR2 SNEGSKA (reference sequence). CDR3 length: 15 residues. J gave up 8 bases and V 6 bases, and 11 bases lay outside the gene matches. CDR3 sequence (DNA): TGCAGTGCCCGAGGACTAGCGGGGCGTAGGGATGAGCAGTTCTTC. The encoded protein is CSARGLAGRRDEQFF.

The rearrangement links TRBV7-9 to TRBJ2-7; D call uncertain. CDR3 length: 12 residues. Between the trimmed V and J ends, which lost 5 bases and 7 bases, there was a span of 12 bases. Germline CDR1 reads SEHNR; CDR2 reads FQNEAQ (reference sequence). CDR3 in DNA: TGTGCCAGCAGCAACCCTCAGTGGGAGCAGTACTTC. It translates to CASSNPQWEQYF.

CDR3 sequence reads: CASRGTASNYGYTF. CDR3 nucleotides: TGTGCCAGCAGAGGGACAGCATCTAACTATGGCTACACCTTC. This sequence joins TRBV27 and TRBJ1-2; TRBD1 agrees at 7 bases. V was clipped by 6 bases and J by 0 bases; unmatched bases: 4. CDR1 and CDR2 from the germline V gene are MNHEY and SMNVEV (reference sequence). The CDR3 length is 14 residues.

The chain links TRBV3-1 to TRBJ2-3; either TRBD1 or TRBD2 may supply D (6 bases each). The CDR3 spans 18 residues. Between the trimmed V and J ends, which lost 3 bases and 5 bases, there was a span of 24 bases. Germline V gene data show CDR1 as LGHDT and CDR2 as YNNKEL (reference sequence). DNA for the CDR3: TGTGCCAGCAGCCACGCTAGCGCATACCTACGAGGGGGAGATACGCAGTATTTT. It is translated as CASSHASAYLRGGDTQYF.

The chain links TRBV20-1 to TRBJ2-5, with 12 bases identical to TRBD2. The CDR3 is 15 amino acids. Trimming at V came to 5 bases and at J to 5 bases, leaving 9 bases not matched to a gene. Per germline, CDR1 DFQATT and CDR2 SNEGSKA (reference sequence). The CDR3 region is CSAGRLAGVRETQYF. CDR3 DNA sequence: TGCAGTGCTGGTCGACTAGCGGGAGTTCGGGAGACCCAGTACTTC.

This clonotype was seen repeatedly, ten times or more. The rearrangement joins TRBV20-1 to TRBJ2-1, with D maybe TRBD2 (6 bases). V shed 3 bases and J shed 6 bases, with 18 bases lying between them. CDR1 DFQATT and CDR2 SNEGSKA come from the germline V gene (reference sequence). The length of the CDR3 is 15 residues. The CDR3 sequence: CSAREASGYSNEQFF. The CDR3 DNA reads TGCAGTGCTAGGGAGGCGAGCGGGTACTCCAATGAGCAGTTCTTC.

The gene calls are TRBV5-6 and TRBJ2-3, with a possible D match to TRBD1 (6 bases). CDR3 size: 15 residues. Germline loops: CDR1 SGHDT, CDR2 YYEEEE. V dropped 2 bases and J dropped 0 bases, with 10 bases sitting between them. Written as DNA, the CDR3 is TGTGCCAGCAGCTTTGACAGGATCAGCACAGATACGCAGTATTTT. This sequence encodes CASSFDRISTDTQYF.

The sample holds a few counts of this clonotype. The genes are TRBV20-1 and TRBJ2-1; unclear D gene. From germline, CDR1 is DFQATT and CDR2 SNEGSKA (reference sequence). The CDR3 is 11 residues long. The ends were cut back, 3 bases at V and 6 bases at J, with 6 bases in the middle. CDR3 protein: CSASMINEQFF. The DNA of the CDR3 is TGCAGTGCTAGTATGATCAATGAGCAGTTCTTC.

This chain uses TRBV12-3 or TRBV12-4 with TRBJ2-1; tentatively, D is TRBD1 (6 bases). The CDR3 extends over 13 amino acids. V lost 7 bases and J lost 9, with 16 bases in between. CDR3 region: CASTLQGLSEQFF. DNA for the CDR3: TGTGCCAGCACTCTCCAGGGGCTGAGTGAGCAGTTCTTC.

V and J are TRBV6-1 and TRBJ1-2, with 7 bases aligning to TRBD1. Germline CDR1 and CDR2: MNHNS and SASEGT. The CDR3 covers 12 residues. After removal of 7 bases from V and 4 bases from J, the junction contained 3 bases not matched to a gene. The CDR3 here is CASIQGVYGYTF. As DNA, the CDR3 is TGTGCCAGCATCCAGGGGGTCTATGGCTACACCTTC.

This clonotype was seen more than once but under ten times. The J gene is TRBJ2-2, the V gene TRBV5-4; D is ambiguous. V was clipped by 9 bases and J by 0 bases, with 9 bases between them. Per the germline V gene, CDR1 is SGHNT and CDR2 is YYREEE (reference sequence). This CDR3 has 13 amino acids. In DNA, the CDR3 is TGTGCCACCCCGAATACGAACACCGGGGAGCTGTTTTTT. This sequence encodes CATPNTNTGELFF.

The rearrangement uses TRBV7-2 and TRBJ2-1; no definite D call. CDR1 is SGHTA and CDR2 is FQGNSA in the germline V gene. CDR3 size: 13 residues. Between the trimmed V and J ends, which lost 5 bases and 6 bases, there was a span of 11 bases. The CDR3 sequence is CASSVSSVNEQFF. The CDR3 DNA reads TGTGCCAGCAGCGTCTCCAGTGTCAATGAGCAGTTCTTC.

Only a few counts were recorded for this clonotype. This chain uses TRBV20-1 with TRBJ2-3; 10 positions match TRBD1. Per germline, CDR1 DFQATT and CDR2 SNEGSKA (reference sequence). The V segment lost 5 bases and the J segment 4 bases; nucleotides outside the gene matches: 6. This CDR3 is built from 14 residues. CDR3 region: CSAPRDRGADTQYF. Here the CDR3 DNA reads TGCAGTGCTCCTCGGGACAGGGGCGCAGATACGCAGTATTTT.